The present entry profiles one T cell receptor (beta chain) with its context. What it binds is not known. This sample is part of a study of long-term antiretroviral therapy in people with HIV. General study findings and limits: ART adherence was not documented, and neither viral resistance nor therapy changes had any data.

Investigators performed immunoSEQ version v3.0 at survey level. Clones were read by immunoSEQ multiplex PCR, and TCRdb kept only the in-frame ones, dropping some. The table shows 13,000 or so clones, with about 80% occurring only once. The CDR3 is made up of 14 amino acids. The V gene's germline CDR1 is SGHRS and CDR2 YFSETQ. Trimming left V 2 bases short and J 2 bases short, with 10 bases between. The sequenced sample was unsorted PBMCs, obtained 1.3 years after starting antiretroviral therapy. The rearrangement joins TRBV5-1 to TRBJ2-5; D is possibly TRBD2 (5 bases). This clonotype originated in a young woman with HIV. The DNA of the CDR3 is TGCGCCAGCAGCTTAGACTCGGGACAAGAGACCCAGTACTTC. Protein sequence: CASSLDSGQETQYF.